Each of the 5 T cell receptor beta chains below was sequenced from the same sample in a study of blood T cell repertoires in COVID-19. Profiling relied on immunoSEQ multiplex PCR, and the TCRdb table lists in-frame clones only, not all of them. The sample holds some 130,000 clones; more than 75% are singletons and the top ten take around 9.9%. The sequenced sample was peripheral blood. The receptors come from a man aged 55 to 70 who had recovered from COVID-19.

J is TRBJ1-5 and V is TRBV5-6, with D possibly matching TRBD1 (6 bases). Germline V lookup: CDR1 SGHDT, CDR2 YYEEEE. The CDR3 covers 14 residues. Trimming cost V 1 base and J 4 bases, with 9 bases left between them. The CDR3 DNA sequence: TGTGCCAGCAGCTTGCGGCAGGGGAATCAGCCCCAGCATTTT. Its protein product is CASSLRQGNQPQHF.

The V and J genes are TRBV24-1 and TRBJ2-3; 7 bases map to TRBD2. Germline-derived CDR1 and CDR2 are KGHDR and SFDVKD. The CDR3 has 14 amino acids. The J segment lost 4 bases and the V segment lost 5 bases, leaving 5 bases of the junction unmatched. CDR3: CATSAAGVADTQYF. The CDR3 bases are TGTGCCACCAGTGCGGCGGGAGTGGCAGATACGCAGTATTTT.

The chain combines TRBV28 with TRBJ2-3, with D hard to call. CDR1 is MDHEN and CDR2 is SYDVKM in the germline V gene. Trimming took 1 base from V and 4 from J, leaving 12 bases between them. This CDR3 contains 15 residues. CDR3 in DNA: TGTGCCAGCAGTTTATTACAACCCTTTGCAGATACGCAGTATTTT. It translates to CASSLLQPFADTQYF.

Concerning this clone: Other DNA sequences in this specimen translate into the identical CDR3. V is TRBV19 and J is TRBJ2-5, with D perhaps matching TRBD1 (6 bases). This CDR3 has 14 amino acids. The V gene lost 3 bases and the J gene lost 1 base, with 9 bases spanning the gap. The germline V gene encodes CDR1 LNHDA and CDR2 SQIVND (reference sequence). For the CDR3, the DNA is TGTGCCAGTAGTATGACAGGAGTCCAAGAGACCCAGTACTTC. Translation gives CASSMTGVQETQYF.

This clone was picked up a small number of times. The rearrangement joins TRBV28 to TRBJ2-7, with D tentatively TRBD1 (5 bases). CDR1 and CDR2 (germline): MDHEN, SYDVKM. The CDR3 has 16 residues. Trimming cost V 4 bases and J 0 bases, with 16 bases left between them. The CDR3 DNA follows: TGTGCCAGCAGTTCCACACGAAAGGGGTTCTCCTACGAGCAGTACTTC. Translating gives CASSSTRKGFSYEQYF.